This entry features one T cell receptor (beta chain) sequence. Sequencing was performed with immunoSEQ multiplex PCR; in TCRdb, only in-frame clones are kept and a portion is missing. The sample shows fewer than 40,000 clones, around 84% of them seen only once. The data originate from a study of PD-1 blockade in classical Hodgkin lymphoma. V dropped 10 bases and J dropped 0 bases, with 9 bases sitting between them. The CDR3 has 12 residues. The V gene's germline CDR1 is MNHNS and CDR2 SASEGT. The time point was: cycle 4 day 1 (C4D1), after six to seven weeks of nivolumab. Every patient had relapsed following autologous stem cell transplantation, and cohorts differed in brentuximab vedotin exposure. Magnetic depletion of unwanted cells isolated CD4+ T cells from thawed PBMCs.

The rearrangement joins TRBV6-1 to TRBJ2-5; the D gene is possibly TRBD1 (6 bases). This sample comprised CD4+ T cells from blood, obtained before the fourth cycle of nivolumab. This sequence was found in a human donor with classical Hodgkin lymphoma. In DNA form, the CDR3 reads TGTGCCATAAGGGGGAACCAAGAGACCCAGTACTTC. This encodes CAIRGNQETQYF.